A selection of T cell receptor beta chains follows, all from one sample in a study of blood T cell repertoires in COVID-19. The protocol was immunoSEQ multiplex PCR, while the TCRdb copy is restricted to in-frame clones and leaves out a portion. The sample records 150,000 to 200,000 clones, approximately 84% being singletons. Source material: peripheral blood. The origin of the receptors is a human donor in a cohort sampled during active COVID-19. CDR3s include the opening cysteine and the closing phenylalanine or tryptophan.

TRBJ1-3 | TRBV27 | CASRKTGWSSGNTIYF
TRBJ1-5 | TRBV12-3/TRBV12-4 | CASSLRGHQPQHF
TRBJ1-6 | TRBV11-2 | CASSFRTGENSPLHF
TRBJ2-7 | TRBV3-1/TRBV3-2 | CASSQDWRQGIYEQYF
TRBJ2-3 | TRBV3-1/TRBV3-2 | CASSQLQFSSTDTQYF
TRBJ1-2 | TRBV7-9 | CASSLGQGGTTHYGYTF
TRBJ2-1 | TRBV19 | CASSILAGGHNEQFF
TRBJ1-5 | TRBV30 | CAWSGGGQPQHF
TRBJ2-1 | TRBV6-5 | CASSPPEGYNEQFF
TRBJ1-1 | TRBV19 | CASTPDLFRLPTMNTEAFF
TRBJ2-7 | TRBV5-1 | CASSLELAGGYEQYF
TRBJ1-2 | TRBV9 | CASSDPGQLKPNYGYTF
TRBJ2-6 | TRBV4-1 | CASSQGTGAGANVLTF
TRBJ2-7 | TRBV13 | CASSGGQPTYEQYF
TRBJ2-2 | TRBV5-4 | CASSLSNGRGLTGELFF
TRBJ2-7 | TRBV19 | CASSRVPTSGGIFYGEQYF
TRBJ1-3 | TRBV6-5 | CATREGGAAGNTIYF
TRBJ2-3 | TRBV27 | CASSPPPTSGGFTDTQYF
TRBJ1-1 | TRBV27 | CASSPLLTANTEAFF
TRBJ2-7 | TRBV7-2 | CASSLTGDVQTYEQYF
TRBJ2-2 | TRBV7-6 | CASSGTRGRLSATGELFF
TRBJ1-2 | TRBV5-6 | CASSPNRVSGYTF
TRBJ2-5 | TRBV6-2/TRBV6-3 | CASSYSSGGLRNQETQYF
TRBJ1-1 | TRBV12-3/TRBV12-4 | CASRWTGGTEAFF
TRBJ1-2 | TRBV10-1 | CASSADRGGGYTF
TRBJ1-1 | TRBV27 | CASSLQGMNTEAFF
TRBJ2-7 | TRBV10-3 | CAISEGQVSSYEQYF
TRBJ1-5 | TRBV9 | CASSVDFGNQPQHF
TRBJ1-2 | TRBV5-1 | CASSLGQEIYGYTF
TRBJ2-2 | TRBV14 | CASSLTEYTGELFF
TRBJ1-2 | TRBV12-3/TRBV12-4 | CASYAGYGYTF
TRBJ2-1 | TRBV4-1 | CASSQEGGGADPEQFF
TRBJ2-7 | TRBV5-1 | CASSLWQNDEQYF
TRBJ2-1 | TRBV24-1 | CATSETGTGEQFF
TRBJ1-2 | TRBV12-5 | CASEGPQNDGYTF
TRBJ1-5 | TRBV6-5 | CASSYRRGGRGQPQHF